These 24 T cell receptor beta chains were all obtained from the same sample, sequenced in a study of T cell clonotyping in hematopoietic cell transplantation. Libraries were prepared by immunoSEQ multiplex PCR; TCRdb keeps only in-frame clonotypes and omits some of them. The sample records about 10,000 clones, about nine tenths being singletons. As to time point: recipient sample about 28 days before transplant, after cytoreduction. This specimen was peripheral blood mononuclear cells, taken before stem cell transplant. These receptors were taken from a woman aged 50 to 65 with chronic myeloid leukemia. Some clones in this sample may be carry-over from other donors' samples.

Here the CDR3 DNA reads TGTGCCAGCAGCCCATACCCCAGGGGGCGCATTCCTCGCACCATATATTTT. Translating gives CASSPYPRGRIPRTIYF. The V and J genes are TRBV5-6 and TRBJ1-3, with TRBD1 matching 8 bases. This CDR3 has 17 amino acids. The V and J ends lost 4 bases and 9 bases, in that order; junction bases with no gene match: 18. The germline CDR1 and CDR2 sequences are SGHDT and YYEEEE.

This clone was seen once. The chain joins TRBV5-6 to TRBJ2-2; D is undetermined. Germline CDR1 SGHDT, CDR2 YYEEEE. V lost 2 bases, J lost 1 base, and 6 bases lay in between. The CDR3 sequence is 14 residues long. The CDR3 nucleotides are TGTGCCAGCAGCTTTGGGCGGAACACCGGGGAGCTGTTTTTT. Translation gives CASSFGRNTGELFF.

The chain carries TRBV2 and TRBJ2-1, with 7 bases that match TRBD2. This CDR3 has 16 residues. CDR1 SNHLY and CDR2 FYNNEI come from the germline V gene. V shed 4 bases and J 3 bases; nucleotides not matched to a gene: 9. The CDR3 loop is CASSGGGIRGYNEQFF. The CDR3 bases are TGTGCCAGCAGTGGCGGGGGTATCCGAGGCTACAATGAGCAGTTCTTC.

CDR3 nucleotides: TGTGCCAGCAGCTCCTCCCTTGCTGGGGACGAAAAACTGTTTTTT. It translates to CASSSSLAGDEKLFF. V gene TRBV9 combines with J gene TRBJ1-4; the D gene is possibly TRBD1 (5 bases). Trimming removed 4 bases at V and 8 bases at J, with 18 bases between. Germline-derived CDR1 and CDR2 are SGDLS and YYNGEE. The length of the CDR3 is 15 residues.

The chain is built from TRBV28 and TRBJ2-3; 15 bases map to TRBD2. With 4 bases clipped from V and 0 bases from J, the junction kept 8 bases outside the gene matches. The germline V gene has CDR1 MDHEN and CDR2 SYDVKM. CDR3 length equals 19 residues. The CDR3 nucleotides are TGTGCCAGCAGTTCGCCGGGACTAGCGGGAGGCTTCAGCACAGATACGCAGTATTTT. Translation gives CASSSPGLAGGFSTDTQYF.

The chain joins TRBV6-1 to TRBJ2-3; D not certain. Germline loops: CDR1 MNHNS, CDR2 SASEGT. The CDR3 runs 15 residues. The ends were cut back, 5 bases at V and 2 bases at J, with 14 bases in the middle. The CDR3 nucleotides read TGTGCCAGCAGTAATCAGCCGACCTACACAGATACGCAGTATTTT. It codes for CASSNQPTYTDTQYF.

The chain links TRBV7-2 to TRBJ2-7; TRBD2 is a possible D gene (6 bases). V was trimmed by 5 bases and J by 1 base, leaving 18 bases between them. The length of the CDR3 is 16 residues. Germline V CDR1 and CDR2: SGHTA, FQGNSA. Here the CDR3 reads CASSPEGTLISYEQYF. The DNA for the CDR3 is TGTGCCAGCAGCCCGGAGGGGACCTTGATTTCCTACGAGCAGTACTTC.

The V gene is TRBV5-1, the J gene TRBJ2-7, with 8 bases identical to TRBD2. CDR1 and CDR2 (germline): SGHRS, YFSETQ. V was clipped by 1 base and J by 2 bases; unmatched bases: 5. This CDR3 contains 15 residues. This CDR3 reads CASSLSGSEPYEQYF. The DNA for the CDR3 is TGCGCCAGCAGCTTGAGCGGGAGTGAACCCTACGAGCAGTACTTC.

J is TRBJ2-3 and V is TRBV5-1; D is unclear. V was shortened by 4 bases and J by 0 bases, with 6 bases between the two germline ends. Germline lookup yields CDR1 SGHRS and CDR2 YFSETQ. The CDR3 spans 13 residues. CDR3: CASSALSTDTQYF. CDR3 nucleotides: TGCGCCAGCAGCGCCTTGAGCACAGATACGCAGTATTTT. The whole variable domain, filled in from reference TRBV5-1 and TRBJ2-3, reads KAGVTQTPRYLIKTRGQQVTLSCSPISGHRSVSWYQQTPGQGLQFLFEYFSETQRNKGNFPGRFSGRQFSNSRSEMNVSTLELGDSALYLCASSALSTDTQYFGPGTRLTVL.

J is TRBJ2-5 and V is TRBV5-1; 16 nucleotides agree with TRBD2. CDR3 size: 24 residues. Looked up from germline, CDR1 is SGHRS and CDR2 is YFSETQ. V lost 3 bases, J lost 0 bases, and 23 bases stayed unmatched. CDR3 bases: TGCGCCAGCAGCTGGACAAACCCGGGACTAGCGGGAGGGTTACTTGGAATTGACCAAGAGACCCAGTACTTC. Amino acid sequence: CASSWTNPGLAGGLLGIDQETQYF.

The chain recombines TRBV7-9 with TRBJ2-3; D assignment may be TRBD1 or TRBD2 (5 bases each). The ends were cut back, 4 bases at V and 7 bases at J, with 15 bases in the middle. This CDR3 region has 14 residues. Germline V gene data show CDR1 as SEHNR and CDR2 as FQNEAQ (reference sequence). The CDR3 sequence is CASSSSRDHYTQYF. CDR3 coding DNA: TGTGCCAGCAGCTCGTCCCGGGACCATTATACGCAGTATTTT.

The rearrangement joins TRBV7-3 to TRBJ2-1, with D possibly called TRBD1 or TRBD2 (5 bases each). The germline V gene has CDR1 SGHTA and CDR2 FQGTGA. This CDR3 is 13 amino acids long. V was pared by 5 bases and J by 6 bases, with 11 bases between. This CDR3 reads CASSPGRSNEQFF. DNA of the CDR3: TGTGCCAGCAGCCCGGGACGGAGCAATGAGCAGTTCTTC.

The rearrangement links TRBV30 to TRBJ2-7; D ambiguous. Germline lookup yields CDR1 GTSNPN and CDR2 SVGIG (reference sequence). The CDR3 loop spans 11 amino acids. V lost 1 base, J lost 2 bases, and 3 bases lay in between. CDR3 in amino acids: CAWSAAYEQYF. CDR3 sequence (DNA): TGTGCCTGGAGTGCCGCCTACGAGCAGTACTTC.

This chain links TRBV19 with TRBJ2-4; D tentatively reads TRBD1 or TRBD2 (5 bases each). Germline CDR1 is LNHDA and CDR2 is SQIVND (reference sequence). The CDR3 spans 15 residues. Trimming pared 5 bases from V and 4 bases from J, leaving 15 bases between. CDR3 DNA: TGTGCCAGTAGTCGAGGGGTGGATCGGAAAAACATTCAGTACTTC. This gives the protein CASSRGVDRKNIQYF.

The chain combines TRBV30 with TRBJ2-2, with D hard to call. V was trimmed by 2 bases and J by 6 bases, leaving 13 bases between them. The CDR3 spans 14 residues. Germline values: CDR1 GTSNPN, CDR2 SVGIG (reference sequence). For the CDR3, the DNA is TGTGCCTGGAGTTCAAACTTTGTGGCCGGGGAGCTGTTTTTT. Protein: CAWSSNFVAGELFF.

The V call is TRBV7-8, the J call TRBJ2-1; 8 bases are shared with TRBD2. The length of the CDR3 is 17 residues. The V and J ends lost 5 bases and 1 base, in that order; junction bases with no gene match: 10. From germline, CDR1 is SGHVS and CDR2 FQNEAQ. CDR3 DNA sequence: TGTGCCAGCAGCCGACTAACTAGCGGCCCATCCTACAATGAGCAGTTCTTC. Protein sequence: CASSRLTSGPSYNEQFF. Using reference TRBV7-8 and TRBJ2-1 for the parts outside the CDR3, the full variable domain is GAGVSQSPRYKVAKRGQDVALRCDPISGHVSLFWYQQALGQGPEFLTYFQNEAQLDKSGLPSDRFFAERPEGSVSTLKIQRTQQEDSAVYLCASSRLTSGPSYNEQFFGPGTRLTVL.

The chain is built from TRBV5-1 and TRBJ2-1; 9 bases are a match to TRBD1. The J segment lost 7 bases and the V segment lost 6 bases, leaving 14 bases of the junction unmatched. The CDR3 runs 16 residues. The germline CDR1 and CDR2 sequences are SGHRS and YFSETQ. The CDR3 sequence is CASKEMYRGQKNEQFF. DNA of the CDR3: TGCGCCAGCAAGGAAATGTACAGGGGGCAAAAGAATGAGCAGTTCTTC.

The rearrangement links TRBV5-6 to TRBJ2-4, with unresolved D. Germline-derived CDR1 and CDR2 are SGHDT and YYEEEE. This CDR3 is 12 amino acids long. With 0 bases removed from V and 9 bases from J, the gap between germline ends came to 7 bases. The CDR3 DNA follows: TGTGCCAGCAGCTTGGCCGCTGGCATTCAGTACTTC. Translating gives CASSLAAGIQYF.

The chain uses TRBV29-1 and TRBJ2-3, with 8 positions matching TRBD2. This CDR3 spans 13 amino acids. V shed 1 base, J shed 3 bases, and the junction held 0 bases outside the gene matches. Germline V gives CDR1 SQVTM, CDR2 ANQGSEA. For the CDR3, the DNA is TGCAGCGTTGAAGGACTAGCGACAGATACGCAGTATTTT. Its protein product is CSVEGLATDTQYF.

The CDR3 is CASSLAGGGNEQFF. The CDR3 DNA follows: TGTGCCAGCAGTCTAGCGGGGGGGGGCAATGAGCAGTTCTTC. The V call is TRBV6-1, the J call TRBJ2-1; 12 bases fit TRBD2. The ends lost 5 bases at V and 6 bases at J; junction bases unmatched: 2. CDR1 is MNHNS, CDR2 SASEGT, per germline. The CDR3 runs 14 residues.

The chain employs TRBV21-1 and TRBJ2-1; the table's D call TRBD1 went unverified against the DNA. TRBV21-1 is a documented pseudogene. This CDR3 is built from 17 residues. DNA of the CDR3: TGTGCCAGCAGCAAAGAGCCCTCGGGACAGGGCGTCAATGAGCAGTTCTTC. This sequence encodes CASSKEPSGQGVNEQFF.

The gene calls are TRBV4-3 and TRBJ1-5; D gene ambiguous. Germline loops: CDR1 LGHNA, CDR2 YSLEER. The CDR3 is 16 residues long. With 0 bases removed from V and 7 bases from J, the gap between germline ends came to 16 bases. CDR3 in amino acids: CASSQDAGKGHQPQHF. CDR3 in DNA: TGCGCCAGCAGCCAAGATGCGGGAAAGGGCCACCAGCCCCAGCATTTT.

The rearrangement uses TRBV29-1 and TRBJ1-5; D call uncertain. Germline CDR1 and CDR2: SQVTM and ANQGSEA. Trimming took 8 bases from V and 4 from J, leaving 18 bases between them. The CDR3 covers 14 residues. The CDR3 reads CSPHDGQENQPQHF. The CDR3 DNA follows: TGCAGCCCCCACGATGGGCAGGAGAATCAGCCCCAGCATTTT.

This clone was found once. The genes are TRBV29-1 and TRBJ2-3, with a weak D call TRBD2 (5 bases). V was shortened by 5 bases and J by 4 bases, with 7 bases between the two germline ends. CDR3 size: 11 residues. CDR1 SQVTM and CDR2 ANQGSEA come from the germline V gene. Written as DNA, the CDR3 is TGCAGCGTTTTTAGCGCAGATACGCAGTATTTT. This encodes CSVFSADTQYF.